This TCR beta chain came from a study of T cell repertoires in cytomegalovirus infection. One entry per CDR3 protein, called by TCRdb with MiXCR from the reads. The sample lists around 630,000 distinct CDR3 sequences, approximately 24% occurring once. A note on this clonotype: What it recognizes is unknown.

Study-wide points: Individuals carrying CMV plus the relevant HLA were identified by cumulative frequency of public TCR beta families.

Germline lookup yields CDR1 MNHEY and CDR2 SMNVEV (reference sequence). The CDR3 contains 14 residues. Sequenced: CD8+ T cells from PBMCs. This clonotype was obtained from a human donor in good health (CMV status not recorded). Some clones in this sample may be carry-over from other donors' samples. The V and J genes are TRBV27 and TRBJ2-7, with D maybe TRBD1 (7 bases). The CDR3 nucleotides are TGTGCCACCAGTCAAGGAGGGGGCCACTACGAGCAGTACGTC. It codes for CATSQGGGHYEQYV.